A single T cell receptor beta chain is shown here with its context. This entry is derived from a study of T-cell reconstitution after alpha-beta-depleted transplantation in children. Unique molecular identifiers featured in how the TCRbeta library was prepared. TCRdb re-derived calls from the PCR reads in MiXCR, one entry per CDR3 protein. Here the sample spans 500,000 to 600,000 distinct CDR3 sequences, around a third being singletons. V lost 6 bases, J lost 2 bases, and 21 bases stayed unmatched. Per the germline V gene, CDR1 is KGHDR and CDR2 is SFDVKD. The CDR3 length is 21 residues. The sequence was collected from a human donor who donated a stem cell graft to a child with aplastic anemia. The chain links TRBV24-1 to TRBJ2-4; 10 bases align to TRBD2. The starting material was PBMCs from the stem cell graft donor, obtained from the stem cell graft. This chain's CDR3 is CATSLRRGLAGEQGSKNIQYF. The CDR3 region has the DNA TGTGCCACCAGTCTCCGGCGCGGTCTAGCGGGAGAACAGGGGTCCAAAAACATTCAGTACTTC.